One T cell receptor beta chain is described in this entry. The antigen remains undetermined. This sample is part of a study of CD4 T cell repertoires in COVID-19. As for the study in general: Relabeled CFSE-low cells, IL-2-expanded for 9 to 10 days, met spikes from other coronaviruses.

CDR3 length equals 14 residues. Germline V lookup: CDR1 SGHKS, CDR2 YYEKEE (reference sequence). V was pared by 0 bases and J by 2 bases, with 9 bases between. The memory T cells were sequenced right after ex vivo isolation, without culture. Assay: immunoSEQ multiplex PCR; the TCRdb copy retains only in-frame clones and omits some. The data contain tens of thousands of clones, under 90% of them seen just once; the ten biggest clones take up roughly 0.58%. Study results and caveats: In SARS-CoV and/or HKU1 spike cultures, between about 6 and 26% of SARS-CoV-2 clonotypes reappeared.

The receptor comes from a human donor who had COVID-19. J is TRBJ2-7 and V is TRBV5-5; no clear D gene. The sequencing used CD4+ T cells from peripheral blood, collected after recovery from COVID-19. The CDR3 here is CASSLGVRTYEQYF. The CDR3 bases are TGTGCCAGCAGCTTGGGGGTCAGAACCTACGAGCAGTACTTC.